The 17 T cell receptor beta chains below come from one sample, sequenced in a study of blood T cell repertoires in COVID-19. Libraries were prepared by immunoSEQ multiplex PCR; TCRdb keeps only in-frame clonotypes and omits some of them. Among 60,000 to 75,000 clones, approximately 70% were seen once, and the ten largest hold 51%. Sequencing used PBMCs or T cells enriched from blood (not recorded which). These receptors came from an older woman who had been exposed to COVID-19.

The chain combines TRBV5-1 with TRBJ1-2, with D unclear. Germline V CDR1 and CDR2: SGHRS, YFSETQ. The CDR3 extends over 15 amino acids. V was shortened by 1 base and J by 4 bases, with 14 bases between the two germline ends. The CDR3 loop is CASSLNGIGGYGYTF. The CDR3 nucleotides are TGCGCCAGCAGCTTGAACGGCATCGGCGGCTATGGCTACACCTTC. The variable domain in full, with the rest retrieved from reference TRBV5-1 and TRBJ1-2, is KAGVTQTPRYLIKTRGQQVTLSCSPISGHRSVSWYQQTPGQGLQFLFEYFSETQRNKGNFPGRFSGRQFSNSRSEMNVSTLELGDSALYLCASSLNGIGGYGYTFGSGTRLTVV.

This clone was seen a handful of times. This rearrangement joins TRBV3-1 (or the pseudogene TRBV3-2) to TRBJ2-3; 8 bases are a match to TRBD2. The germline CDR1 and CDR2 sequences are LGHDT and YNNKEL (reference sequence). The ends lost 4 bases at V and 1 base at J; junction bases unmatched: 19. CDR3 length: 20 residues. CDR3 residues: CASSLKERAGGPFGTDTQYF. The CDR3 nucleotides read TGTGCCAGCAGCCTCAAAGAACGTGCGGGAGGTCCCTTTGGCACAGATACGCAGTATTTT.

The chain couples TRBV5-4 to TRBJ1-1; weak D call: TRBD1 (5 bases). CDR1 SGHNT and CDR2 YYREEE come from the germline V gene (reference sequence). The ends were cut back, 4 bases at V and 6 bases at J, with 16 bases in the middle. The CDR3 covers 14 residues. This chain's CDR3 is CASSQRSGQAEAFF. The CDR3, as DNA: TGTGCCAGCAGCCAACGGTCAGGACAAGCTGAAGCTTTCTTT. Variable domain in full (rest from reference TRBV5-4 and TRBJ1-1): ETGVTQSPTHLIKTRGQQVTLRCSSQSGHNTVSWYQQALGQGPQFIFQYYREEENGRGNFPPRFSGLQFPNYSSELNVNALELDDSALYLCASSQRSGQAEAFFGQGTRLTVV.

The chain couples TRBV19 to TRBJ1-6, with D possibly being TRBD1 (5 bases). The CDR3 length is 16 residues. Trimming removed 5 bases at V and 8 bases at J, with 19 bases between. CDR1 and CDR2 from the germline V gene are LNHDA and SQIVND (reference sequence). The CDR3 spells CASSSKTVSGHSPLHF. CDR3 nucleotides: TGTGCCAGTAGTTCCAAGACAGTTTCCGGGCATTCACCCCTCCACTTT.

This clone was counted a single time. The rearrangement links TRBV7-8 to TRBJ2-1; D gene ambiguous. The CDR3 has 12 amino acids. Trimming left V 1 base short and J 13 bases short, with 11 bases between. CDR1 is SGHVS and CDR2 is FQNEAQ in the germline V gene. The chain's CDR3 is CASSLVSEKQFF. The CDR3 coding sequence is TGTGCCAGCAGCTTAGTGTCGGAGAAACAGTTCTTC. The whole variable domain, filled in from reference TRBV7-8 and TRBJ2-1, reads GAGVSQSPRYKVAKRGQDVALRCDPISGHVSLFWYQQALGQGPEFLTYFQNEAQLDKSGLPSDRFFAERPEGSVSTLKIQRTQQEDSAVYLCASSLVSEKQFFGPGTRLTVL.

A few counts support this clone. V and J are TRBV11-3 and TRBJ2-3; the D gene is possibly TRBD2 (7 bases). Trimming stripped 5 bases from V and 1 base from J, with 19 bases between. The CDR3 contains 17 residues. Germline V gives CDR1 SGHNT, CDR2 YENEEA. CDR3 protein: CASSPGGGRERTDTQYF. CDR3 nucleotides: TGTGCCAGCAGCCCCGGGGGCGGGCGGGAGCGCACAGATACGCAGTATTTT. Drawing the rest from reference TRBV11-3 and TRBJ2-3, the complete variable domain is EAGVVQSPRYKIIEKKQPVAFWCNPISGHNTLYWYLQNLGQGPELLIRYENEEAVDDSQLPKDRFSAERLKGVDSTLKIQPAELGDSAVYLCASSPGGGRERTDTQYFGPGTRLTVL.

The rearrangement links TRBV19 to TRBJ2-3; 7 positions agree with TRBD1. Trimming removed 5 bases from V and 0 bases from J; junction bases left unmatched: 5. This CDR3 contains 15 residues. CDR1 is LNHDA, CDR2 SQIVND, per germline (reference sequence). CDR3 protein: CASSPSGGSTDTQYF. For the CDR3, the DNA is TGTGCCAGTAGTCCGTCAGGGGGTAGCACAGATACGCAGTATTTT.

This chain uses TRBV5-1 with TRBJ1-1; 9 bases are a match to TRBD1. CDR1 is SGHRS, CDR2 YFSETQ, per germline. The CDR3 extends over 14 amino acids. Losses at the gene ends were 4 bases for V and 3 bases for J; bases not matched to a gene: 4. CDR3 amino acids: CASSGGQGYTEAFF. The CDR3 DNA sequence: TGCGCCAGCAGCGGAGGACAGGGGTACACTGAAGCTTTCTTT.

The V gene is TRBV28, the J gene TRBJ1-6, with D perhaps TRBD1 (6 bases). The germline CDR1 and CDR2 sequences are MDHEN and SYDVKM. There are 15 residues in the CDR3. V was trimmed by 6 bases and J by 3 bases, leaving 12 bases between them. Written as DNA, the CDR3 is TGTGCCAGCAGCCCGTGGACAGACTATAATTCACCCCTCCACTTT. This translates into CASSPWTDYNSPLHF.

V is TRBV19 and J is TRBJ2-3; no firm D call. The CDR3 consists of 17 residues. Germline CDR1 reads LNHDA; CDR2 reads SQIVND (reference sequence). V lost 5 bases and J 2 bases, leaving 20 bases between the germline ends. CDR3 DNA: TGTGCCAGTAGTTCCCGGCACCCTCTCGACTCCACAGATACGCAGTATTTT. Translated, it gives CASSSRHPLDSTDTQYF. The variable domain in full, with the rest retrieved from reference TRBV19 and TRBJ2-3, is DGGITQSPKYLFRKEGQNVTLSCEQNLNHDAMYWYRQDPGQGLRLIYYSQIVNDFQKGDIAEGYSVSREKKESFPLTVTSAQKNPTAFYLCASSSRHPLDSTDTQYFGPGTRLTVL.

V usage is TRBV4-1 and J usage is TRBJ1-1, with a tentative D call TRBD1 (5 bases). In germline, CDR1 is MGHRA, CDR2 YSYEKL. This CDR3 is built from 13 residues. The V end lost 5 bases, the J end lost 4 bases, and 11 bases lay between the germline ends. The CDR3 protein is CASSSRDFTEAFF. CDR3 nucleotide sequence: TGCGCCAGCAGCTCAAGGGACTTCACTGAAGCTTTCTTT.

This clone was seen once. V and J are TRBV29-1 and TRBJ1-2, with D maybe TRBD1 (5 bases). The CDR3 is 13 amino acids. Germline assignment: CDR1 SQVTM and CDR2 ANQGSEA. Trimming removed 6 bases at V and 5 bases at J, with 16 bases between. Here the CDR3 reads CSVQIWAGYGYTF. Here the CDR3 DNA reads TGCAGCGTCCAAATCTGGGCAGGGTATGGCTACACCTTC.

This rearrangement joins TRBV3-1 (or the pseudogene TRBV3-2) to TRBJ2-1; TRBD2 aligns across 12 bases. V lost 0 bases to trimming and J lost 5 bases; unmatched junction nucleotides: 2. The CDR3 runs 16 residues. Germline CDR1 and CDR2: LGHDT and YNNKEL (reference sequence). The CDR3 spells CASSQDRTSGNNEQFF. DNA for the CDR3: TGTGCCAGCAGCCAAGATCGGACTAGCGGGAACAATGAGCAGTTCTTC.

This clone appeared a single time. J is TRBJ2-7 and V is TRBV5-1, with a possible D match to TRBD1 (5 bases). The germline CDR1 and CDR2 sequences are SGHRS and YFSETQ. The CDR3 has 12 amino acids. Trimming shortened V by 3 bases and J by 5 bases, and 9 bases separated the two germline ends. The CDR3 DNA follows: TGCGCCAGCAGCTACGACAGTCACGAGCAGTACTTC. Amino acid sequence: CASSYDSHEQYF.

This clone was seen only once. V and J are TRBV30 and TRBJ2-2; 8 nucleotides line up with TRBD2. The CDR3 length is 21 residues. The germline V gene encodes CDR1 GTSNPN and CDR2 SVGIG (reference sequence). V gave up 0 bases and J gave up 4 bases; unmatched junction bases: 22. CDR3 DNA sequence: TGTGCCTGGAGTGTGGGGCGGCAGGCTAGCGGGCTTCGAGTCCGCACCGGGGAGCTGTTTTTT. It is translated as CAWSVGRQASGLRVRTGELFF.

The chain recombines TRBV15 with TRBJ1-6; TRBD1 matches 7 bases. The CDR3 consists of 18 residues. J was trimmed by 5 bases and V by 1 base; bases with no gene match: 11. Germline lookup yields CDR1 LNHNV and CDR2 YYDKDF (reference sequence). The CDR3 bases are TGTGCCACCAGCAGAGGACAGGGTCCCCGGAGTGATAATTCACCCCTCCACTTT. Amino acid sequence: CATSRGQGPRSDNSPLHF.

The CDR3 loop is CATSDSWDTNQPQHF. The DNA for the CDR3 is TGTGCCACCAGTGATTCGTGGGACACAAATCAGCCCCAGCATTTT. The V gene is TRBV24-1, the J gene TRBJ1-5; tentatively, D is TRBD1 (6 bases). CDR3 size: 15 residues. CDR1 is KGHDR and CDR2 is SFDVKD in the germline V gene. The V and J ends lost 2 bases and 4 bases respectively, with 11 bases between them.